This T cell receptor beta chain was sequenced for a study of blood T cell repertoires in COVID-19. TCRdb's copy holds only in-frame clones and misses some; the assay was immunoSEQ multiplex PCR. The sample yields around 250,000 clones, 75% to 90% seen once. With V trimmed by 1 base and J by 9 bases, 5 bases remained unmatched. Germline CDR1 and CDR2: LGHDT and YNNKEL (reference sequence). CDR3 length: 15 residues. Sequences were obtained from PBMCs or T cells enriched from blood (not recorded which). J is TRBJ2-1 and V is TRBV3-1 (or the pseudogene TRBV3-2); the match to TRBD2 covers 11 bases. This TCR was sampled from a woman aged 25-40 years with acute COVID-19. Here the CDR3 reads CASSQALAGEGEQFF. The CDR3 nucleotides read TGTGCCAGCAGCCAAGCACTAGCGGGAGAGGGTGAGCAGTTCTTC.